Below, 16 T cell receptor beta chains from the same sample are listed, as sequenced in a study of T cells in localized non-small cell lung cancer. The method was immunoSEQ multiplex PCR; TCRdb's version includes in-frame clones alone and lacks a portion of them. This sample yields approximately 33,000 clones, of which just over 90% are seen a single time; around 6.5% belongs to the top ten. The sequencing used peripheral blood, collected before any cancer treatment. Receptors originate from a female donor older than 55 with stage I lung adenocarcinoma.

The count of this clone is one. This chain joins TRBV6-5 and TRBJ1-2; a possible D gene is TRBD1 (6 bases). From germline, CDR1 is MNHEY and CDR2 SVGAGI. V lost 4 bases, J lost 3 bases, and 18 bases lay in between. The CDR3 runs to 16 residues. The CDR3 DNA is TGTGCCAGCAGTTTGTCGGTTGGACAGCCTTACTATGGCTACACCTTC. It is translated as CASSLSVGQPYYGYTF.

This chain uses TRBV7-2 with TRBJ1-2; 8 bases align to TRBD1. CDR1 is SGHTA, CDR2 FQGNSA, per germline. V shed 5 bases and J 4 bases; nucleotides not matched to a gene: 15. The CDR3 runs 17 residues. CDR3 amino acids: CASSPRPGAGGGYGYTF. The CDR3, as DNA: TGTGCCAGCAGCCCCCGCCCTGGGGCAGGGGGCGGCTATGGCTACACCTTC.

This CDR3 is CASRDRGLQPQHF. The DNA for the CDR3 is TGTGCCAGCAGAGACAGGGGGCTTCAGCCCCAGCATTTT. The rearrangement uses TRBV2 and TRBJ1-5; 10 bases are a match to TRBD1. In germline, CDR1 is SNHLY, CDR2 FYNNEI. CDR3 length equals 13 residues. Trimming at V came to 6 bases and at J to 6 bases, leaving 2 bases not matched to a gene.

This chain uses TRBV15 with TRBJ1-3; tentatively, D is TRBD1 (5 bases). CDR1 LNHNV and CDR2 YYDKDF come from the germline V gene (reference sequence). Trimming cost V 0 bases and J 0 bases, with 9 bases left between them. This CDR3 region has 16 residues. In nucleotides, the CDR3 is TGTGCCACCAGCAGAGACAGGGACCTCTCTGGAAACACCATATATTTT. Translation gives CATSRDRDLSGNTIYF.

Here the CDR3 DNA reads TGTGCCAGCAGCTCCTTTTCTAGCGGGGCTTCGTACGAGCAGTACTTC. It codes for CASSSFSSGASYEQYF. The chain uses TRBV7-6 and TRBJ2-7; TRBD2 matches at 9 bases. Germline V gives CDR1 SGHVS, CDR2 FNYEAQ. After removal of 4 bases from V and 4 bases from J, the junction contained 11 bases not matched to a gene. CDR3 length: 16 amino acids.

This chain links TRBV18 with TRBJ1-5; a possible D gene is TRBD1 (5 bases). Germline CDR1 KGHSH, CDR2 LQKENI. The CDR3 has 15 amino acids. Deletions cut 6 bases from V and 4 bases from J, with 16 bases between. CDR3 coding DNA: TGTGCCAGCTCCGACCGGGACGGAGGAAATCAGCCCCAGCATTTT. As protein: CASSDRDGGNQPQHF.

Only one count was recorded for this clone. The chain is built from TRBV6-5 and TRBJ1-5; TRBD1 is a possible D gene (5 bases). Germline-derived CDR1 and CDR2 are MNHEY and SVGAGI. CDR3 length: 13 residues. Trimming removed 6 bases from V and 4 bases from J, with 10 bases in between. The DNA of the CDR3 is TGTGCCAGCAGCCTAGGGGAGAATCAGCCCCAGCATTTT. Translated: CASSLGENQPQHF.

The chain uses TRBV10-3 and TRBJ2-3; 14 nucleotides agree with TRBD2. Unmatched junction bases numbered 6, after V lost 2 bases and J lost 5 bases. This CDR3 comprises 17 residues. The germline V gene encodes CDR1 ENHRY and CDR2 SYGVKD. The CDR3 reads CAISERLAGGPGDTQYF. CDR3 DNA: TGTGCCATCAGTGAGAGACTAGCGGGGGGGCCTGGAGATACGCAGTATTTT.

V and J are TRBV19 and TRBJ2-2; D call uncertain. Germline loops: CDR1 LNHDA, CDR2 SQIVND (reference sequence). CDR3 size: 20 residues. The V end lost 3 bases, the J end lost 8 bases, and 31 bases lay between the germline ends. The CDR3 bases are TGTGCCAGTAGTATTCCCTCCCCGCGAACAGCCGAAGCCTTTTTGGGGGAGCTGTTTTTT. It specifies CASSIPSPRTAEAFLGELFF.

The chain recombines TRBV7-9 with TRBJ2-5; 8 bases are a match to TRBD1. The germline gives CDR1 SEHNR, CDR2 FQNEAQ (reference sequence). V shed 4 bases and J 5 bases; nucleotides not matched to a gene: 6. The CDR3 length is 14 residues. In nucleotides, the CDR3 is TGTGCCAGCAGCTCAGGGGGCCTTGGGGAGACCCAGTACTTC. It encodes CASSSGGLGETQYF.

DNA for the CDR3: TGTGCCAGCAGCCGAACAGGGGGCGCTTGGGGCTACACCTTC. Protein product: CASSRTGGAWGYTF. The rearrangement uses TRBV5-5 and TRBJ1-2, with 9 bases aligning to TRBD1. The length of the CDR3 is 14 residues. With V trimmed by 4 bases and J by 8 bases, 9 bases remained unmatched. Germline lookup yields CDR1 SGHKS and CDR2 YYEKEE (reference sequence).

The chain combines TRBV5-1 with TRBJ1-6; 11 nucleotides align to TRBD1. Germline trimming cut 0 bases from V and 4 bases from J; bases unmatched to any gene: 0. This CDR3 contains 16 residues. The germline V gene encodes CDR1 SGHRS and CDR2 YFSETQ. The CDR3 reads CASSLGDRGYNSPLHF. The DNA for the CDR3 is TGCGCCAGCAGCTTGGGGGACAGGGGGTATAATTCACCCCTCCACTTT.

The V gene is TRBV27, the J gene TRBJ1-5, with D maybe TRBD1 (5 bases). Trimming removed 2 bases at V and 4 bases at J, with 9 bases between. This CDR3 has 14 residues. Germline CDR1 MNHEY, CDR2 SMNVEV (reference sequence). CDR3 sequence: CASSLVQGNQPQHF. The CDR3 DNA reads as TGTGCCAGCAGTTTAGTTCAGGGAAATCAGCCCCAGCATTTT.

The chain employs TRBV19 and TRBJ1-2, with TRBD1 matching over 10 bases. The germline gives CDR1 LNHDA, CDR2 SQIVND (reference sequence). The V segment lost 6 bases and the J segment 7 bases; nucleotides outside the gene matches: 8. The CDR3 covers 14 residues. Here the CDR3 DNA reads TGTGCCAGTAGGACGACAGGGGGCGCCGGTGGCTACACCTTC. Translating gives CASRTTGGAGGYTF. Based on the CDR3 plus reference TRBV19 and TRBJ1-2, the full variable domain is DGGITQSPKYLFRKEGQNVTLSCEQNLNHDAMYWYRQDPGQGLRLIYYSQIVNDFQKGDIAEGYSVSREKKESFPLTVTSAQKNPTAFYLCASRTTGGAGGYTFGSGTRLTVV.

The chain couples TRBV5-1 to TRBJ1-2, with 7 bases identical to TRBD1. CDR1 SGHRS and CDR2 YFSETQ come from the germline V gene. The CDR3 runs 18 residues. V gave up 7 bases and J gave up 3 bases; unmatched junction bases: 21. The CDR3 sequence is CASARGLITGTAHYGYTF. CDR3 bases: TGCGCCAGCGCAAGAGGACTTATAACCGGGACAGCTCACTATGGCTACACCTTC.

V gene TRBV10-3 combines with J gene TRBJ2-3, with 9 bases matching TRBD1. The CDR3 has 15 residues. CDR1 is ENHRY, CDR2 SYGVKD, per germline. Trimming took 5 bases from V and 4 from J; bases not matched to a gene: 7. CDR3 amino acids: CAISTPRTGADTQYF. Here the CDR3 DNA reads TGTGCCATCAGTACCCCCAGGACAGGGGCAGATACGCAGTATTTT.